These T cell receptor beta chains were read from a single sample in a study of blood T cell repertoires in COVID-19. Sequenced by immunoSEQ multiplex PCR; TCRdb stores in-frame clones only, minus some. The table records almost 250,000 clones, approximately 90% of them present only once. Input material: PBMCs or T cells enriched from blood (not recorded which). Source of these receptors: a woman aged 25 to 39 who had recovered from COVID-19. Both conserved end residues are part of each CDR3. The D gene is left open where the match is weak. Not every row has a clone size; where given, it reads once, few, many or a size class.

V	size	D	J	DNA	CDR3
TRBV10-3	.	.	TRBJ1-4	TGTGCCACACGGGGGGGGTTAAATGAAAAACTGTTTTTT	CATRGGLNEKLFF
TRBV28	.	.	TRBJ1-5	TGTGCCAGCAGCCTTATCCAGGGGAGTCAGCCCCAGCATTTT	CASSLIQGSQPQHF
TRBV28	.	.	TRBJ2-2	TGTGCCAGCAGCACCCACAGGGTCTTGGGGGAGCTGTTTTTT	CASSTHRVLGELFF
TRBV7-2	once	TRBD1	TRBJ1-2	TGTGCCAGCAGCATACAGGGGGACTTAGGTGGCTACACCTTC	CASSIQGDLGGYTF
TRBV28	.	.	TRBJ2-5	TGTGCCAGCAGTTTAGGGGCCCAAGAGACCCAGTACTTC	CASSLGAQETQYF
TRBV6-2/TRBV6-3	.	TRBD1	TRBJ1-4	TGTGCCAGCAGTTCTTGGACAGGATCTAATGAAAAACTGTTTTTT	CASSSWTGSNEKLFF
TRBV29-1	.	.	TRBJ2-1	TGCAGCGTTGGGGCAGGAGGGCCCTACAATGAGCAGTTCTTC	CSVGAGGPYNEQFF
TRBV5-1	few	TRBD1	TRBJ2-7	TGCGCCAGCAGCTTGTTTTGGGGACAGGGTCGGAACGAGCAGTACTTC	CASSLFWGQGRNEQYF
TRBV18	few	TRBD1	TRBJ1-1	TGTGCCAGCTCACCGATAGGGACAGCAGCGGACACTGAAGCTTTCTTT	CASSPIGTAADTEAFF
TRBV11-2	once	.	TRBJ1-5	TGTGCCAGCAGCTTACAGGGCGGAAGCAATCAGCCCCAGCATTTT	CASSLQGGSNQPQHF
TRBV5-3	.	.	TRBJ1-1	TGTGCCAGAAGCCCAAAAAACTCTCCGACAGGCCGGAACACTGAAGCTTTCTTT	CARSPKNSPTGRNTEAFF
TRBV30	.	.	TRBJ2-7	TGTGCCTGGAAAAAGAGGGGGGGCTTCTACGAGCAGTACTTC	CAWKKRGGFYEQYF
TRBV7-6	.	.	TRBJ1-1	TGTGCCAGCAGCTTAACCCCCGGGGGGAACACTGAAGCTTTCTTT	CASSLTPGGNTEAFF
TRBV4-3	.	TRBD2	TRBJ2-2	TGCGCCAGCAGCCAAGGGCTTAGGACTAGTACCGGGGAGCTGTTTTTT	CASSQGLRTSTGELFF
TRBV3-1/TRBV3-2	.	.	TRBJ1-1	TGTGCCAGCAGCCAAGACAGGGTAACGAACACTGAAGCTTTCTTT	CASSQDRVTNTEAFF
TRBV5-4	.	TRBD2	TRBJ2-1	TGTGCCAGCAGTCTAGATGGACTAGCGGGTACCTACAATGAGCAGTTCTTC	CASSLDGLAGTYNEQFF
TRBV7-3	.	.	TRBJ2-7	TGTGCCAGCAGCTTAACAGGGGACTACGAGCAGTACTTC	CASSLTGDYEQYF
TRBV7-9	.	.	TRBJ1-1	TGTGCCAGCAGCTACGACAGGACCTACACTGAAGCTTTCTTT	CASSYDRTYTEAFF
TRBV19	.	TRBD1	TRBJ1-2	TGTGCCAGTAGTATAGATCGGGACAGCTACTATGGCTACACCTTC	CASSIDRDSYYGYTF
TRBV28	.	TRBD2	TRBJ2-7	TGTGCCAGCAGTTGGGGCGGGAGGGCCATTTACGAGCAGTACTTC	CASSWGGRAIYEQYF
TRBV19	.	.	TRBJ2-2	TGTGCCAGTACCCCGACAGACACCGGGGAGCTGTTTTTT	CASTPTDTGELFF
TRBV4-2	once	.	TRBJ1-5	TGTGCCAGCAGCCAAGTCGGTAACAGCAATCAGCCCCAGCATTTT	CASSQVGNSNQPQHF
TRBV7-9	.	.	TRBJ2-3	TGTGCCAGCAGCTTAGGTTCTTATGACAGTCGCACAGATACGCAGTATTTT	CASSLGSYDSRTDTQYF
TRBV27	.	.	TRBJ1-2	TGTGCCAGCAGTTTGATCGGGAGCCCGGGTGGCTACACCTTC	CASSLIGSPGGYTF
TRBV9	.	.	TRBJ1-6	TGTGCCAGCATCCAGAATTCACCCCTCCACTTT	CASIQNSPLHF
TRBV28	.	TRBD1	TRBJ2-7	TGTGCCAGCAGCTCACCCGGACAGGCCTACGAGCAGTACTTC	CASSSPGQAYEQYF
TRBV6-6	.	.	TRBJ2-1	TGTGCCAGCAGTTACTCTGCCAGCGGGTTCGGTGAGCAGTTCTTC	CASSYSASGFGEQFF
TRBV7-9	.	.	TRBJ1-4	TGTGCCAGCAGCGGTATGAGTCAGGGGATGTGGACTAATGAAAAACTGTTTTTT	CASSGMSQGMWTNEKLFF
TRBV27	.	.	TRBJ2-7	TGTGCCAGCAGTTTGAAATTTAGCTCCTACGAGCAGTACTTC	CASSLKFSSYEQYF
TRBV29-1	.	.	TRBJ2-1	TGCAGCGTTGACGACCGGGAGTGGCCCTACAATGAGCAGTTCTTC	CSVDDREWPYNEQFF
TRBV2	.	.	TRBJ1-5	TGTGCCTGGAGGGGATTAGGCAATCAGCCCCAGCATTTT	CAWRGLGNQPQHF
TRBV12-3/TRBV12-4	.	.	TRBJ1-4	TGTGCCAGCGGGAGGAATGAAAAACTGTTTTTT	CASGRNEKLFF